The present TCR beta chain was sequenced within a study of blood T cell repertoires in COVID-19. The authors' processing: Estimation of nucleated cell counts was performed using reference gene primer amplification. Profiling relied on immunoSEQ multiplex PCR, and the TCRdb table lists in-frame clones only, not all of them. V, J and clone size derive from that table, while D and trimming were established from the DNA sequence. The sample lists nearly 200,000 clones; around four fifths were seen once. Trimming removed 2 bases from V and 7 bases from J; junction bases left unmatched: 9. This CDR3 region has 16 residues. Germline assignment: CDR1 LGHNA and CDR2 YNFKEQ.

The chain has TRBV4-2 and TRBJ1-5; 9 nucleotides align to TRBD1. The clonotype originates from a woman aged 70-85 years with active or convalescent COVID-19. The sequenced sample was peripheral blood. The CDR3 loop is CASSQTTTGGGQPQHF. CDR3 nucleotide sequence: TGTGCCAGCAGCCAAACCACTACAGGGGGCGGCCAGCCCCAGCATTTT.